The 13 T cell receptor beta chains below were found in one sample sequenced in a study of OX40 agonist ivuxolimab in advanced cancers. The repertoire was sequenced with immunoSEQ multiplex PCR; TCRdb's copy has only in-frame clones and lacks some. The sample lists more than 35,000 clones, approximately 88% occurring once. The sample was CD4+ or CD8+ T cells sorted from blood, taken in a trial of the OX40 agonist ivuxolimab. The source of these receptors is an adult with an advanced solid tumor such as melanoma, head and neck, liver or kidney cancer.

The V call is TRBV7-6, the J call TRBJ2-3; 11 bases are shared with TRBD2. The V segment lost 5 bases and the J segment 2 bases; nucleotides outside the gene matches: 9. Germline V gives CDR1 SGHVS, CDR2 FNYEAQ. CDR3 length: 17 amino acids. CDR3 DNA: TGTGCCAGCAGCGGCTATAGCGGGGGGGCTTACACAGATACGCAGTATTTT. This encodes CASSGYSGGAYTDTQYF.

J is TRBJ2-1 and V is TRBV6-1, with TRBD2 as a possible D gene (5 bases). The CDR3 contains 12 residues. V lost 7 bases and J 5 bases, leaving 9 bases between the germline ends. Germline CDR1 is MNHNS and CDR2 is SASEGT. The CDR3 spells CASTLGNNEQFF. CDR3 nucleotides: TGTGCCAGCACACTAGGAAACAATGAGCAGTTCTTC.

V and J are TRBV5-5 and TRBJ2-3; TRBD2 might be the D (6 bases). There are 16 residues in the CDR3. Germline V gives CDR1 SGHKS, CDR2 YYEKEE (reference sequence). The germline V and J ends were trimmed by 4 bases and 0 bases, with 15 bases remaining between them. CDR3 nucleotide sequence: TGTGCCAGCAGCCCCGGAGCGGGCCCCAGCACAGATACGCAGTATTTT. Translated: CASSPGAGPSTDTQYF.

The chain employs TRBV7-9 and TRBJ2-6, with 8 nucleotides matching TRBD1. Germline CDR1 is SEHNR and CDR2 is FQNEAQ (reference sequence). Trimming at V came to 7 bases and at J to 2 bases, leaving 10 bases not matched to a gene. The CDR3 extends over 17 amino acids. Here the CDR3 reads CASTRGRGQAGANVLTF. CDR3 in DNA: TGTGCCAGCACTCGGGGCAGGGGGCAGGCTGGGGCCAACGTCCTGACTTTC.

The chain links TRBV9 to TRBJ2-1; TRBD1 matches at 9 bases. Germline V gene sequence: CDR1 SGDLS, CDR2 YYNGEE. This CDR3 is built from 15 residues. With V trimmed by 0 bases and J by 5 bases, 3 bases remained unmatched. The CDR3 DNA follows: TGTGCCAGCAGCGTAGCCGGGACAGGGAACAATGAGCAGTTCTTC. Its protein is CASSVAGTGNNEQFF.

This chain uses TRBV5-1 with TRBJ2-6, with TRBD2 identical over 13 bases. The CDR3 totals 19 residues. Per the germline V gene, CDR1 is SGHRS and CDR2 is YFSETQ. With 4 bases clipped from V and 0 bases from J, the junction kept 7 bases outside the gene matches. The CDR3 coding sequence is TGCGCCAGCAGCCCGGGACTAGCGGGATCCTCCTCTGGGGCCAACGTCCTGACTTTC. This gives the protein CASSPGLAGSSSGANVLTF.

The V gene is TRBV11-3, the J gene TRBJ1-1, with no clear D. CDR1 and CDR2 from the germline V gene are SGHNT and YENEEA. The CDR3 runs to 14 residues. V gave up 1 base and J gave up 4 bases, with 10 bases separating them. The CDR3 reads CASSLGGRATEAFF. The CDR3 nucleotides read TGTGCCAGCAGCTTAGGTGGAAGGGCCACTGAAGCTTTCTTT.

This chain connects TRBV28 to TRBJ1-2, with D unclear. Germline V gene lookup returns CDR1 MDHEN and CDR2 SYDVKM. With 2 bases removed from V and 5 bases from J, the gap between germline ends came to 9 bases. CDR3 length: 13 residues. The CDR3 sequence is CASSLETGYGYTF. DNA of the CDR3: TGTGCCAGCAGTTTAGAGACGGGGTATGGCTACACCTTC.

The chain uses TRBV9 and TRBJ2-4, with 10 bases lining up with TRBD2. V shed 0 bases, J shed 8 bases, and the junction held 8 bases outside the gene matches. The CDR3 has 16 amino acids. From germline, CDR1 is SGDLS and CDR2 YYNGEE. This CDR3 is CASSVVERGGPDIQYF. CDR3 bases: TGTGCCAGCAGCGTAGTTGAGCGGGGGGGCCCAGACATTCAGTACTTC.

This sequence joins TRBV9 and TRBJ2-7; D uncertain. In germline, CDR1 is SGDLS, CDR2 YYNGEE. Trimming took 0 bases from V and 7 from J, leaving 11 bases between them. The CDR3 has 13 residues. The chain's CDR3 is CASSVAGRGEQYF. CDR3 nucleotides: TGTGCCAGCAGCGTAGCTGGCCGTGGAGAGCAGTACTTC.

The rearrangement joins TRBV27 to TRBJ2-3; 8 bases map to TRBD2. The CDR3 has 13 residues. Germline trimming cut 8 bases from V and 2 bases from J; bases unmatched to any gene: 3. The V gene's germline CDR1 is MNHEY and CDR2 SMNVEV (reference sequence). The CDR3 spells CASGLAVTDTQYF. The CDR3 DNA reads TGTGCCAGCGGACTAGCCGTCACAGATACGCAGTATTTT.

The rearrangement uses TRBV21-1 and TRBJ2-7; the table assigns TRBD1, which was not confirmed against the DNA. TRBV21-1 is a pseudogene. This CDR3 has 15 amino acids. CDR3 nucleotide sequence: TGTGCCAGCAGCCAAGTAGGGGGTCTTCCCTGCGAGCAGTACTTC. Translated: CASSQVGGLPCEQYF.

The V call is TRBV15, the J call TRBJ1-1; 7 bases are a match to TRBD1. The junction had 10 bases not matched to a gene; V was cut back by 4 bases and J by 2 bases. Germline CDR1 and CDR2: LNHNV and YYDKDF (reference sequence). The CDR3 is 16 amino acids. In nucleotides, the CDR3 is TGTGCCACCAGCACAACCGAGGGGGCCCGAAACACTGAAGCTTTCTTT. Its protein product is CATSTTEGARNTEAFF.